Sequencing of this TCR beta chain was carried out in a study of PD-1 blockade in classical Hodgkin lymphoma. The study's findings and limits: Whereas CD4+ TCR diversity had risen significantly by C4D1, CD8+ TCR diversity had not. The diversity seen at baseline in complete responders resembled that of newly diagnosed patients. Newly diagnosed patients reportedly had lower baseline TCR diversity than healthy donors.

Time point given: cycle 4 day 1 (C4D1), after around six weeks of nivolumab. No patient escaped relapse after autologous stem cell transplantation, and brentuximab vedotin exposure varied. CDR3 length: 12 amino acids. Unmatched junction bases numbered 2, after V lost 9 bases and J lost 4 bases. Germline CDR1 is MRHNA and CDR2 is SNTAGT. Here immunoSEQ multiplex PCR was the method, and the copy in TCRdb shows in-frame clones only, minus some. The sample has more than 85,000 clones; roughly nine tenths are singletons. This clone was observed once. Its target is unknown. The origin of this receptor is a human donor with classical Hodgkin lymphoma. The V call is TRBV6-4, the J call TRBJ2-2; 7 bases fit TRBD2. Sequenced here: peripheral blood mononuclear cells (PBMCs), sampled before the fourth cycle of nivolumab. In DNA, the CDR3 is TGTGCCAGTCCTAGCGGCACCGGGGAGCTGTTTTTT. Translation gives CASPSGTGELFF.